The clone carrying this TCR beta chain was counted between two and nine times. This record comes from a study of shared clonotypes between healthy human individuals. Each replicate PCR on the sorted subsets used 200 to 250 ng DNA (approximately 27,000 T cell genomes). Sequenced by immunoSEQ multiplex PCR; TCRdb stores in-frame clones only, minus some. The table records 2 million to 3 million clones, 90% to 95% of them present only once. Every donor was a Caucasian adult from Nashville, Tennessee. The source material was naive CD4+ T cells sorted from blood. Documented subset: CD45RA+ positively selected. This clonotype originated in a man younger than 35 in good health.

CDR3 sequence (DNA): TGCGCCAGCAGCCAAGCGGGACGCGCTGAAAAACTGTTTTTT. Translated, it gives CASSQAGRAEKLFF. The V gene is TRBV4-3, the J gene TRBJ1-4; a possible D gene is TRBD1 (5 bases). V lost 1 base and J 7 bases, leaving 10 bases between the germline ends. From germline, CDR1 is LGHNA and CDR2 YSLEER. This CDR3 has 14 residues.